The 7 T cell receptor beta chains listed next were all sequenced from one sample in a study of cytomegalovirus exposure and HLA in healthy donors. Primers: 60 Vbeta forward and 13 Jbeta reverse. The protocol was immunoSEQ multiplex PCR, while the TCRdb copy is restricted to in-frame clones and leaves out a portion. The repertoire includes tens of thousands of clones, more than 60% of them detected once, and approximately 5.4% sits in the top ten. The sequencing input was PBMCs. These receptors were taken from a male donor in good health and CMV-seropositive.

CDR3 amino acids: CASSQGSVSSAGTYEQYF. CDR3 in DNA: TGCGCCAGCAGCCAGGGTTCGGTCTCGTCGGCGGGGACCTACGAGCAGTACTTC. V gene TRBV4-1 combines with J gene TRBJ2-7, with a weak D call TRBD2 (6 bases). The CDR3 contains 18 residues. V lost 3 bases, J lost 2 bases, and 23 bases lay in between. Germline values: CDR1 MGHRA, CDR2 YSYEKL.

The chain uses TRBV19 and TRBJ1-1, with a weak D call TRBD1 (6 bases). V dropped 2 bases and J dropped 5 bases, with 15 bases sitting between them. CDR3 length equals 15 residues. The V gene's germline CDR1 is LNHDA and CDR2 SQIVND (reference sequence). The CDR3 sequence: CASSIQGNGATEAFF. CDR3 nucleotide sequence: TGTGCCAGTAGTATACAGGGGAATGGAGCAACTGAAGCTTTCTTT.

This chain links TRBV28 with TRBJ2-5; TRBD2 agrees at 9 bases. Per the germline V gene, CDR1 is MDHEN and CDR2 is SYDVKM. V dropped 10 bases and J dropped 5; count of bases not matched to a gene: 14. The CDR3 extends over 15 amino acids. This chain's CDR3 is CATQTTSGGQETQYF. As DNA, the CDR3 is TGTGCCACCCAAACCACGAGCGGGGGGCAGGAGACCCAGTACTTC.

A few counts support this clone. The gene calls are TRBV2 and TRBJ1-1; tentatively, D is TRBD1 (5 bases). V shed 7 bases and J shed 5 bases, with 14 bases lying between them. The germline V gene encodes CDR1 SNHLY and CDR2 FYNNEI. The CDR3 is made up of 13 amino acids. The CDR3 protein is CASKQGSVTEAFF. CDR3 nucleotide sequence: TGTGCCAGCAAGCAGGGTAGTGTGACTGAAGCTTTCTTT.

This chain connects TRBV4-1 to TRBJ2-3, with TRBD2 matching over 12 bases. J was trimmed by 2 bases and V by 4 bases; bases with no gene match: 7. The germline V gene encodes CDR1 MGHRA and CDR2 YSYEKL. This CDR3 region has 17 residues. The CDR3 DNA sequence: TGCGCCAGCAGCCTCCGACTAGCGGGGGCCTCCACAGATACGCAGTATTTT. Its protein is CASSLRLAGASTDTQYF.

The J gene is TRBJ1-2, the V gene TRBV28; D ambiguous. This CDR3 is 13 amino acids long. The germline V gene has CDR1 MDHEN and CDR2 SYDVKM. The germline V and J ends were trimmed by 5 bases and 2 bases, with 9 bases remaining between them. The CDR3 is CASSPRLNYGYTF. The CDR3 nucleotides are TGTGCCAGCAGTCCACGACTAAACTATGGCTACACCTTC.

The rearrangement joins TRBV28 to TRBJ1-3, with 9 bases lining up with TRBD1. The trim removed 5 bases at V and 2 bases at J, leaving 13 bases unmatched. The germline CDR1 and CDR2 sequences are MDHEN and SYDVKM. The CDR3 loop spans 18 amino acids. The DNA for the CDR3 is TGTGCCAGCAGTCGGTATCTAAGACAGGGGGAAACTGGAAACACCATATATTTT. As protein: CASSRYLRQGETGNTIYF.